The source of this TCR beta chain is a study of blood T cell repertoires in COVID-19. Study overall: Sample material is recorded as cDNA or gDNA derived from T cells, B-cell-depleted T cells, or PBMCs.

Generated by immunoSEQ multiplex PCR, the TCRdb table keeps only in-frame clones and is missing some. This sample yields 130,000 to 150,000 clones, of which roughly 89% are seen a single time; approximately 0.95% belongs to the top ten. The origin of this receptor is a woman in her fifties or sixties with acute or convalescent COVID-19. The sequenced material came from peripheral blood.

CDR3 nucleotide sequence: TGTGCCAGTAGTCTGGGACAGGGGGCTTATTCACCCCTCCACTTT. This encodes CASSLGQGAYSPLHF. This chain connects TRBV19 to TRBJ1-6; 12 positions agree with TRBD1. V gave up 5 bases and J gave up 8 bases; unmatched junction bases: 4. Looked up from germline, CDR1 is LNHDA and CDR2 is SQIVND (reference sequence). The CDR3 covers 15 residues.